The clone carrying this T cell receptor beta chain was seen a handful of times. Profiling relied on immunoSEQ multiplex PCR, and the TCRdb table lists in-frame clones only, not all of them. The table records some 300,000 clones, around four fifths of them present only once. The data belong to a study of cytotoxic CD8 clonotypes in ibrutinib-treated CLL. The sequencing used PBMCs, collected before ibrutinib treatment. The TCR comes from a human donor with chronic lymphocytic leukemia.

The CDR3 protein is CASSVATSGRGETQYF. The CDR3 DNA sequence: TGTGCCAGCAGCGTAGCGACTAGCGGGAGGGGAGAGACCCAGTACTTC. The chain links TRBV9 to TRBJ2-5; TRBD2 matches 14 bases. J was trimmed by 4 bases and V by 0 bases; bases with no gene match: 2. This CDR3 has 16 amino acids. Germline V lookup: CDR1 SGDLS, CDR2 YYNGEE.